The 7 T cell receptor beta chains below were found in one sample sequenced in a study of CD8+ T cells in alopecia areata. Extraction of RNA preceded its reverse transcription into cDNA, which served as the sequencing template. Repertoires were generated with immunoSEQ multiplex PCR, while TCRdb's copy carries only in-frame clones and drops some. The profile shows 170,000 or so clones, around 50% of them singletons. The starting material was CD4+ T cells sorted from blood, obtained at week 0. The source of these receptors is a human donor with alopecia areata.

The chain uses TRBV14 and TRBJ2-7; 7 positions agree with TRBD1. Germline CDR1 SGHDN, CDR2 FVKESK. This CDR3 region has 15 residues. J lost 0 bases, V lost 2 bases, and 4 bases had no gene match. CDR3 in amino acids: CASSQRRDSSYEQYF. Written as DNA, the CDR3 is TGTGCCAGCAGCCAACGAAGGGACAGCTCCTACGAGCAGTACTTC.

This chain connects TRBV11-2 to TRBJ1-1; D gene ambiguous. This CDR3 comprises 17 residues. CDR1 SGHAT and CDR2 FQNNGV come from the germline V gene. Trimming removed 1 base from V and 0 bases from J, with 15 bases in between. The CDR3 spells CASSLGFGSYMNTEAFF. The CDR3 DNA reads TGTGCCAGCAGCTTAGGGTTTGGCAGCTACATGAACACTGAAGCTTTCTTT.

The sample holds a few counts of this clone. Other nucleotide sequences from this sample produce the same CDR3. V and J are TRBV11-2 and TRBJ2-6; unclear D gene. The germline CDR1 and CDR2 sequences are SGHAT and FQNNGV. The CDR3 is 15 residues long. V dropped 3 bases and J dropped 0 bases, with 6 bases sitting between them. The CDR3 is CASSLSNSGANVLTF. CDR3 sequence (DNA): TGTGCCAGCAGCTTGAGTAACTCTGGGGCCAACGTCCTGACTTTC. The complete variable domain, with remaining parts taken from reference TRBV11-2 and TRBJ2-6, reads EAGVAQSPRYKIIEKRQSVAFWCNPISGHATLYWYQQILGQGPKLLIQFQNNGVVDDSQLPKDRFSAERLKGVDSTLKIQPAKLEDSAVYLCASSLSNSGANVLTFGAGSRLTVL.

The genes are TRBV7-9 and TRBJ2-4, with 12 bases lining up with TRBD1. Per the germline V gene, CDR1 is SEHNR and CDR2 is FQNEAQ (reference sequence). This CDR3 has 16 residues. The J segment lost 9 bases and the V segment lost 4 bases, leaving 10 bases of the junction unmatched. CDR3 nucleotides: TGTGCCAGCAGCTCGTTTCCGGGACAGGGGGCAAGCATTCAGTACTTC. Translated, it gives CASSSFPGQGASIQYF. The entire variable domain, with the rest obtained from reference TRBV7-9 and TRBJ2-4, is as follows: DTGVSQNPRHKITKRGQNVTFRCDPISEHNRLYWYRQTLGQGPEFLTYFQNEAQLEKSRLLSDRFSAERPKGSFSTLEIQRTEQGDSAMYLCASSSFPGQGASIQYFGAGTRLSVL.

The chain links TRBV29-1 to TRBJ1-2; tentative D call: TRBD1 (6 bases). CDR3 length: 14 residues. Germline CDR1 SQVTM, CDR2 ANQGSEA. Trimming took off 2 bases at V and 7 bases at J, with 17 bases between the two ends. CDR3 coding DNA: TGCAGCGTTGAAATGAGCGGGGGGGGCTTTGGCTACACCTTC. Translated, it gives CSVEMSGGGFGYTF.

V gene TRBV30 combines with J gene TRBJ2-1, with TRBD1 matching over 7 bases. J was trimmed by 8 bases and V by 3 bases; bases with no gene match: 4. Per the germline V gene, CDR1 is GTSNPN and CDR2 is SVGIG (reference sequence). This CDR3 is 12 amino acids long. The DNA of the CDR3 is TGTGCCTGGAGCCAGGGGGTCTATGAGCAGTTCTTC. Translation gives CAWSQGVYEQFF.

The gene calls are TRBV4-2 and TRBJ2-7; D call uncertain. This CDR3 spans 14 amino acids. CDR1 is LGHNA and CDR2 is YNFKEQ in the germline V gene. With 3 bases removed from V and 0 bases from J, the gap between germline ends came to 9 bases. Written as DNA, the CDR3 is TGTGCCAGCAGCCATCCCAGAAGCTCCTACGAGCAGTACTTC. It yields the protein CASSHPRSSYEQYF.